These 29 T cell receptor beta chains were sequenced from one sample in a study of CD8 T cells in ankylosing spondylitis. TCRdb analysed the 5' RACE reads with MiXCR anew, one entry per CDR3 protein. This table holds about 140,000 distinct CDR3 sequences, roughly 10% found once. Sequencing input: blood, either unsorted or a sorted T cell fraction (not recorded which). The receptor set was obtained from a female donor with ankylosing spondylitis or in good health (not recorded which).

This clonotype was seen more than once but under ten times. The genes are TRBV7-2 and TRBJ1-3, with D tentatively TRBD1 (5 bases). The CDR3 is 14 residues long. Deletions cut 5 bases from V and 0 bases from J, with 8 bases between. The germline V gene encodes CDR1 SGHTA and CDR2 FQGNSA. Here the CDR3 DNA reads TGTGCCAGCAGCCCTGGGGCCTCTGGAAACACCATATATTTT. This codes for CASSPGASGNTIYF. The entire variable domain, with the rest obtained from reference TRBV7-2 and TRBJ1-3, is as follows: GAGVSQSPSNKVTEKGKDVELRCDPISGHTALYWYRQSLGQGLEFLIYFQGNSAPDKSGLPSDRFSAERTGGSVSTLTIQRTQQEDSAVYLCASSPGASGNTIYFGEGSWLTVV.

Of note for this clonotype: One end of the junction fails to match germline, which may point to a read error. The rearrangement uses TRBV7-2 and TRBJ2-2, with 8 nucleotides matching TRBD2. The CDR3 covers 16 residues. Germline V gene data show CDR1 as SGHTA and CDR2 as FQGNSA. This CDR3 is CASSQTGTRDTGKLFF. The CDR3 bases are TGTGCCAGCAGCCAGACCGGGACTAGAGACACCGGGAAGCTGTTTTTT.

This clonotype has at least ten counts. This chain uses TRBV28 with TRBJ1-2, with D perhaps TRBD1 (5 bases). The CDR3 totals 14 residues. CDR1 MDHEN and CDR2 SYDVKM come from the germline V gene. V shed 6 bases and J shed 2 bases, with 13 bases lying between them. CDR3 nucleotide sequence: TGTGCCAGCAGAGGGACCGGCGAGAACTATGGCTACACCTTC. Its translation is CASRGTGENYGYTF.

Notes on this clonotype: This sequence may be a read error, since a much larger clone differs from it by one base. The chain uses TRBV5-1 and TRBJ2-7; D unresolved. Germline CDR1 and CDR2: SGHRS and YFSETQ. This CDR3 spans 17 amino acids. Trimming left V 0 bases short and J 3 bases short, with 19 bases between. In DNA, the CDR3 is TGCGCCAGCAGCTTGGGAACGTCTTTCGCTATTGTCTACGAGCAGTACTTC. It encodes CASSLGTSFAIVYEQYF.

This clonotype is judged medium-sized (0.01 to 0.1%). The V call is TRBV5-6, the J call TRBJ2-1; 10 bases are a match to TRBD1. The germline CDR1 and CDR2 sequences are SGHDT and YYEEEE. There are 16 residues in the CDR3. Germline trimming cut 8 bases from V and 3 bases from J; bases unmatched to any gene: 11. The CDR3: CASQSTGTGDYNEQFF. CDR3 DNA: TGTGCCAGTCAATCCACCGGGACAGGGGACTACAATGAGCAGTTCTTC.

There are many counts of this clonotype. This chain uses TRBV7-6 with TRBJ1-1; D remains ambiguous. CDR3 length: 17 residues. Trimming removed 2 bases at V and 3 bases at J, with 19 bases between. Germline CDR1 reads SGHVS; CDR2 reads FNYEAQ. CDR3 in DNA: TGTGCCAGCAGCTTACCCAGCTCCGATTCGCCGCACACTGAAGCTTTCTTT. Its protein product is CASSLPSSDSPHTEAFF.

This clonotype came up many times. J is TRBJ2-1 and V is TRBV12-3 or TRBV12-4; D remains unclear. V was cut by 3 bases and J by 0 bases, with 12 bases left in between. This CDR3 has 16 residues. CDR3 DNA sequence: TGTGCCAGCAGTTTTTTGGGCCCACGCTCCTACAATGAGCAGTTCTTC. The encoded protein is CASSFLGPRSYNEQFF.

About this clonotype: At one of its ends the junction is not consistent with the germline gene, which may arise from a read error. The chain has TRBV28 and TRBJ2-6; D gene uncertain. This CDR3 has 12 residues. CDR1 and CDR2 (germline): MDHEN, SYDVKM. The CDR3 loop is CAGSLGANVLTF. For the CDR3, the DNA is TGTGCCGGCAGTTTGGGGGCCAACGTCCTGACTTTC.

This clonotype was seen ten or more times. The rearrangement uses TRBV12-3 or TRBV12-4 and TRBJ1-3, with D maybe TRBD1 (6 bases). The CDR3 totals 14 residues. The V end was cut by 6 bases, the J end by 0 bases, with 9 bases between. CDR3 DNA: TGTGCCAGCAGACGGGACATCTCTGGAAACACCATATATTTT. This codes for CASRRDISGNTIYF.

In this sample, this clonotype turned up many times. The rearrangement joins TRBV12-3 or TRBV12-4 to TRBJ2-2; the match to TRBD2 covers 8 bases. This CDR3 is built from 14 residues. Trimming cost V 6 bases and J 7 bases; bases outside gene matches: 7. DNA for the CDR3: TGTGCCAGCAGCCATAGCGGGATTAACGGGGAGCTGTTTTTT. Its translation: CASSHSGINGELFF.

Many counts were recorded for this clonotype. This chain's CDR3 is CASSLVGGTDTQYF. The DNA of the CDR3 is TGTGCCAGCAGTTTGGTCGGAGGAACAGATACGCAGTATTTT. The V call is TRBV12-3 or TRBV12-4, the J call TRBJ2-3, with D possibly matching TRBD2 (5 bases). Trimming took off 3 bases at V and 3 bases at J, with 10 bases between the two ends. The CDR3 contains 14 residues.

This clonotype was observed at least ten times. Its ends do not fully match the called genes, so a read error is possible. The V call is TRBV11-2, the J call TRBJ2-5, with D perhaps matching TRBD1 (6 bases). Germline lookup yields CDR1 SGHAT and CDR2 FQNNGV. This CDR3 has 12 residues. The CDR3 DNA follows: TGCGCCAGCAGCTTGGACAGAGAGACCCAGTACTTC. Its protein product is CASSLDRETQYF.

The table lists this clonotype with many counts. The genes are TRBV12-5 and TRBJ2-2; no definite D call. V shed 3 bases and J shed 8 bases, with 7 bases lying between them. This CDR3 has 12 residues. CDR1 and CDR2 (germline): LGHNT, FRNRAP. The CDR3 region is CASGFSPGELFF. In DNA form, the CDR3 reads TGTGCTAGTGGTTTTTCGCCGGGGGAGCTGTTTTTT.

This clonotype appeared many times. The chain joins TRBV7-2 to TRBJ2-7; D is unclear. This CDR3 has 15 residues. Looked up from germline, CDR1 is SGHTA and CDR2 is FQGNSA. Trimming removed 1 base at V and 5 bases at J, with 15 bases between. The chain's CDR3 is CASSLEGKPRNEQYF. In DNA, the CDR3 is TGTGCCAGCAGCTTAGAAGGAAAACCCCGAAACGAGCAGTACTTC.

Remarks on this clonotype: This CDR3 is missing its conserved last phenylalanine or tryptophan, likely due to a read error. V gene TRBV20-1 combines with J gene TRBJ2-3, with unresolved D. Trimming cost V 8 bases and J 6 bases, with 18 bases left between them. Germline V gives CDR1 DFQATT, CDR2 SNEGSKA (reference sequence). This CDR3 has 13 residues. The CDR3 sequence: CSTVRSPLDTQYL. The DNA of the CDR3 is TGCAGTACCGTGCGGAGCCCTTTGGATACGCAGTATCTT.

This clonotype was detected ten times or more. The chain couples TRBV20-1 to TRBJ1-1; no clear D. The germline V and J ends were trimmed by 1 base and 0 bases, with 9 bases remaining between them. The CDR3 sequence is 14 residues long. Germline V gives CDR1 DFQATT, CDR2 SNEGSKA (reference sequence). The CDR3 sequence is CSARGAAMNTEAFF. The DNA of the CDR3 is TGCAGTGCTAGAGGGGCAGCTATGAACACTGAAGCTTTCTTT.

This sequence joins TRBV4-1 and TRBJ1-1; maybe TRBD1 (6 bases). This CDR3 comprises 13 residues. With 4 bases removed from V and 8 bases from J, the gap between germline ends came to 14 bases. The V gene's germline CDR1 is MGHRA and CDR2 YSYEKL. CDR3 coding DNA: TGCGCCAGCAGCCGACATGGGGGGGGCGAAGCTTTCTTT. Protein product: CASSRHGGGEAFF.

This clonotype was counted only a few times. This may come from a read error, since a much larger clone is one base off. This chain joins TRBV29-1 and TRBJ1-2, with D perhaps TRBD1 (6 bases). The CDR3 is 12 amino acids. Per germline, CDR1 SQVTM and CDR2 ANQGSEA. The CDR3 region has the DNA TGCAGCGTACGAAACAGGGATGGTGGCTACCCCTTC. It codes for CSVRNRDGGYPF.

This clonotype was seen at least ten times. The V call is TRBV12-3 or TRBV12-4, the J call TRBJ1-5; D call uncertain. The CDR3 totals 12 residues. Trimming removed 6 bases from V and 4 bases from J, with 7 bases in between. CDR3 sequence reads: CASRGSNQPQHF. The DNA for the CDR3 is TGTGCCAGCAGGGGTTCAAATCAGCCCCAGCATTTT.

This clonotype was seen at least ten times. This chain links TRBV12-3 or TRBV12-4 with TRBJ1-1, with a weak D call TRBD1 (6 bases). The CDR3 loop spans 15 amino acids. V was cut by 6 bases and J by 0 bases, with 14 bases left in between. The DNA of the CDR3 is TGTGCCAGCAGCCAGGCGGGACATATGAACACTGAAGCTTTCTTT. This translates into CASSQAGHMNTEAFF.

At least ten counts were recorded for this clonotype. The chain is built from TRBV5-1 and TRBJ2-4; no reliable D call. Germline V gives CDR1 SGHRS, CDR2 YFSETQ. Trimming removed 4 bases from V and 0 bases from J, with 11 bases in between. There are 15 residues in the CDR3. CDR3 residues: CASSPVAAAKNIQYF. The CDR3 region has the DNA TGCGCCAGCAGCCCCGTCGCTGCAGCCAAAAACATTCAGTACTTC.

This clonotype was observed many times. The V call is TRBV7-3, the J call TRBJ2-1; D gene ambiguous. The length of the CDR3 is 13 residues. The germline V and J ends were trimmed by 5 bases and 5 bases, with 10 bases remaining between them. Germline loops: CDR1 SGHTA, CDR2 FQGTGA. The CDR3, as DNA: TGTGCCAGCAGCCCCGGTGTTGACAATGAGCAGTTCTTC. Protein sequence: CASSPGVDNEQFF.

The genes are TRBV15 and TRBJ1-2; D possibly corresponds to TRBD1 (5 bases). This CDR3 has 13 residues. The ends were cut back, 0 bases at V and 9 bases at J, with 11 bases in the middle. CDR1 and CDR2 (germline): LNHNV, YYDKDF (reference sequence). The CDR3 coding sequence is TGTGCCACCAGCAGAGATGCCCAGGGAAGCTACACCTTC. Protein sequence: CATSRDAQGSYTF.

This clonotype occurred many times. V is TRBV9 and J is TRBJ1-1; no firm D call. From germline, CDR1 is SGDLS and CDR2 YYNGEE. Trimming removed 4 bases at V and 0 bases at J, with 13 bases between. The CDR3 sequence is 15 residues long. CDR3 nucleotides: TGTGCCAGCAGCCGCACCCGGGGTATGAACACTGAAGCTTTCTTT. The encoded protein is CASSRTRGMNTEAFF.

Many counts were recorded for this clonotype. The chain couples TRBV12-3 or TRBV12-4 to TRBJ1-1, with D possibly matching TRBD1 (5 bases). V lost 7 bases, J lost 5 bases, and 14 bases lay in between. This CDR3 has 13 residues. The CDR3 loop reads CASTQQVGTEAFF. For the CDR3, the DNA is TGTGCCAGCACCCAACAGGTTGGGACTGAAGCTTTCTTT.

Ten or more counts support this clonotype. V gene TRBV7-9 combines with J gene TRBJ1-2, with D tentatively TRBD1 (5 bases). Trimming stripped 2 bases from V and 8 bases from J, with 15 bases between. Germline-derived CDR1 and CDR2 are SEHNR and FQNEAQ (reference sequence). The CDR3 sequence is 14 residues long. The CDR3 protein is CASSLRAGGNGYTF. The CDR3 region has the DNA TGTGCCAGCAGCTTAAGAGCCGGGGGGAACGGCTACACCTTC.

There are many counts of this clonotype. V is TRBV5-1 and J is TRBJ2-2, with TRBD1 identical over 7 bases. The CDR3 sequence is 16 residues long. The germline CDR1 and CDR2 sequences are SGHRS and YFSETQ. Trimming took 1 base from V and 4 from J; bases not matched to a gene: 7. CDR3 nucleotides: TGCGCCAGCAGCTTGAGGGGGCCCGAGGGCACCGGGGAGCTGTTTTTT. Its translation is CASSLRGPEGTGELFF.

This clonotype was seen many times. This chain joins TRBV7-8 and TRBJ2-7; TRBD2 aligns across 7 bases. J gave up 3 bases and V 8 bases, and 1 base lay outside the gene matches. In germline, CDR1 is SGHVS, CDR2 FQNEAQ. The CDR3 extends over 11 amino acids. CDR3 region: CASGGGYEQYF. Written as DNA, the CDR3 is TGTGCCAGCGGCGGGGGCTACGAGCAGTACTTC.

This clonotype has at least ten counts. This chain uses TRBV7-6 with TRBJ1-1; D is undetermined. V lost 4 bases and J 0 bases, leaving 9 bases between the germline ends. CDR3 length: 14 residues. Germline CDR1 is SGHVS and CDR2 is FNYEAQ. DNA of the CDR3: TGTGCCAGCAGCTCCACCGAACTGAACACTGAAGCTTTCTTT. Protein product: CASSSTELNTEAFF.